The 31 T cell receptor beta chains presented below share a single source sample, sequenced in a study of blood T cell repertoires in COVID-19. This table comes from immunoSEQ multiplex PCR, and its TCRdb copy is limited to in-frame clones, with some not included. The sample includes some 360,000 clones, roughly 90% of them seen just once. The sample consisted of PBMCs or T cells enriched from blood (not recorded which). All receptors derive from a woman in her twenties or thirties who had been exposed to COVID-19.

Regarding this clone: Different DNA sequences within this sample yield the same CDR3. J is TRBJ2-7 and V is TRBV28, with 14 positions matching TRBD2. V lost 6 bases and J lost 5; bases outside the gene matches: 6. There are 15 residues in the CDR3. From germline, CDR1 is MDHEN and CDR2 SYDVKM. CDR3 sequence reads: CASSSPGLAGDEQYF. CDR3 sequence (DNA): TGTGCCAGCAGCTCACCGGGACTAGCGGGAGACGAGCAGTACTTC.

The table lists this clone with a few counts. This chain connects TRBV27 to TRBJ1-5; no firm D call. The CDR3 has 14 residues. CDR1 is MNHEY and CDR2 is SMNVEV in the germline V gene (reference sequence). Trimming cost V 2 bases and J 3 bases, with 8 bases left between them. CDR3 DNA: TGTGCCAGCAGTTTAGAGGCCACCAATCAGCCCCAGCATTTT. It translates to CASSLEATNQPQHF.

The rearrangement joins TRBV29-1 to TRBJ1-1; a possible D gene is TRBD1 (6 bases). This CDR3 has 10 amino acids. Trimming shortened V by 4 bases and J by 8 bases, and 8 bases separated the two germline ends. Germline V gene data show CDR1 as SQVTM and CDR2 as ANQGSEA. As DNA, the CDR3 is TGCAGCGTTGGGGACATCGAAGCTTTCTTT. Translating it yields CSVGDIEAFF.

There are a few counts of this clone. The chain combines TRBV14 with TRBJ1-1; D is unresolved. The V gene's germline CDR1 is SGHDN and CDR2 FVKESK. Trimming stripped 4 bases from V and 1 base from J, with 10 bases between. This CDR3 has 14 residues. CDR3 amino acids: CASSPGSGNTEAFF. For the CDR3, the DNA is TGTGCCAGCAGCCCCGGGTCCGGGAACACTGAAGCTTTCTTT.

This chain connects TRBV10-1 to TRBJ2-1; 8 bases align to TRBD1. V lost 4 bases and J lost 10; bases outside the gene matches: 6. From germline, CDR1 is WNHNN and CDR2 SYGVQD (reference sequence). This CDR3 contains 13 residues. CDR3 sequence (DNA): TGCGCCAGCAGTGCGACAGGGGATGGCGAGCAGTTCTTC. As protein: CASSATGDGEQFF.

The rearrangement uses TRBV19 and TRBJ1-6, with D perhaps matching TRBD1 (5 bases). Germline V gene sequence: CDR1 LNHDA, CDR2 SQIVND (reference sequence). V was trimmed by 6 bases and J by 10 bases, leaving 19 bases between them. There are 15 residues in the CDR3. CDR3 coding DNA: TGTGCCAGTAGGAATGGGGCAGGCGGCGAGTCACCCCTCCACTTT. It is translated as CASRNGAGGESPLHF.

The gene calls are TRBV12-3 or TRBV12-4 and TRBJ2-1; possible D gene TRBD1, 6 bases. The CDR3 has 13 residues. With 4 bases removed from V and 10 bases from J, the gap between germline ends came to 14 bases. CDR3 residues: CASSSRQASEQFF. The CDR3 DNA is TGTGCCAGCAGTTCGAGACAGGCCAGCGAGCAGTTCTTC.

This chain uses TRBV2 with TRBJ1-1; D possibly corresponds to TRBD1 (6 bases). The germline V gene encodes CDR1 SNHLY and CDR2 FYNNEI. There are 15 residues in the CDR3. Trimming took off 0 bases at V and 2 bases at J, with 10 bases between the two ends. The CDR3 here is CASSEALGGNTEAFF. The CDR3 DNA is TGTGCCAGCAGTGAAGCGCTTGGGGGCAACACTGAAGCTTTCTTT.

This rearrangement joins TRBV28 to TRBJ2-1; 12 nucleotides align to TRBD2. Germline V CDR1 and CDR2: MDHEN, SYDVKM. The junction had 5 bases not matched to a gene; V was cut back by 5 bases and J by 6 bases. The CDR3 consists of 15 residues. The CDR3 region is CASSPSGRARNEQFF. The DNA of the CDR3 is TGTGCCAGCAGTCCTAGCGGGAGGGCCCGCAATGAGCAGTTCTTC.

J is TRBJ1-2 and V is TRBV28, with a weak D call TRBD1 (6 bases). From germline, CDR1 is MDHEN and CDR2 SYDVKM. The CDR3 spans 13 residues. Trimming removed 3 bases at V and 4 bases at J, with 9 bases between. The CDR3 coding sequence is TGTGCCAGCAGTTTTGGGACACCCTATGGCTACACCTTC. Its protein product is CASSFGTPYGYTF.

This clone was seen only once. This chain connects TRBV6-2 or TRBV6-3 to TRBJ2-7; 9 bases fit TRBD2. The junction had 12 bases not matched to a gene; V was cut back by 0 bases and J by 3 bases. In germline, CDR1 is MNHEY, CDR2 SVGEGT. This CDR3 is built from 18 residues. The CDR3 DNA follows: TGTGCCAGCAGTTACTCACGGTTTTGGCGGGAGGGGGACTACGAGCAGTACTTC. The encoded protein is CASSYSRFWREGDYEQYF.

This clone has a single count. The rearrangement links TRBV18 to TRBJ2-3; 9 bases map to TRBD2. From germline, CDR1 is KGHSH and CDR2 LQKENI. This CDR3 has 15 amino acids. V gave up 3 bases and J gave up 0 bases; unmatched junction bases: 1. CDR3 nucleotide sequence: TGTGCCAGCTCACCGAGCGGGAGGAGCACAGATACGCAGTATTTT. This encodes CASSPSGRSTDTQYF.

V and J are TRBV19 and TRBJ1-2, with 7 bases lining up with TRBD1. From germline, CDR1 is LNHDA and CDR2 SQIVND (reference sequence). J gave up 0 bases and V 1 base, and 5 bases lay outside the gene matches. This CDR3 region has 16 residues. In DNA form, the CDR3 reads TGTGCCAGTAGTATAGCCGGGACAGCGTCTAACTATGGCTACACCTTC. This codes for CASSIAGTASNYGYTF.

In its sample, this clone was seen a few times. The CDR3 loop reads CAIRDAGGSTYNEQFF. The CDR3 coding sequence is TGTGCCATCAGGGACGCGGGAGGGTCAACCTACAATGAGCAGTTCTTC. The rearrangement links TRBV10-3 to TRBJ2-1; 9 bases match TRBD2. With 6 bases clipped from V and 2 bases from J, the junction kept 8 bases outside the gene matches. This CDR3 comprises 16 residues. Germline V gene lookup returns CDR1 ENHRY and CDR2 SYGVKD.

The chain carries TRBV5-8 and TRBJ2-7; a possible D gene is TRBD2 (5 bases). CDR3 length: 15 residues. The V gene's germline CDR1 is SGHTS and CDR2 YDEGEE. Between the trimmed V and J ends, which lost 4 bases and 9 bases, there was a span of 23 bases. The CDR3 region has the DNA TGTGCCAGCAGCCCTCTAGGGATGGCACGGGAACCGCAGTACTTC. Amino acid sequence: CASSPLGMAREPQYF.

Here the CDR3 reads CSVVHMGQGFNEQYF. CDR3 nucleotide sequence: TGCAGCGTTGTTCATATGGGACAGGGTTTCAACGAGCAGTACTTC. The rearrangement joins TRBV29-1 to TRBJ2-7, with 9 positions matching TRBD1. Germline V lookup: CDR1 SQVTM, CDR2 ANQGSEA. The CDR3 consists of 15 residues. The V gene end was trimmed by 4 bases and the J gene end by 5 bases; junction bases not matched to a gene: 12.

The chain joins TRBV7-9 to TRBJ2-7, with 9 bases aligning to TRBD1. The J segment lost 6 bases and the V segment lost 4 bases, leaving 10 bases of the junction unmatched. The length of the CDR3 is 15 residues. From germline, CDR1 is SEHNR and CDR2 FQNEAQ (reference sequence). CDR3 in amino acids: CASSSGGDREGEQYF. The CDR3 nucleotides read TGTGCCAGCAGCTCCGGAGGGGACAGGGAAGGCGAGCAGTACTTC. Drawing the rest from reference TRBV7-9 and TRBJ2-7, the complete variable domain is DTGVSQNPRHKITKRGQNVTFRCDPISEHNRLYWYRQTLGQGPEFLTYFQNEAQLEKSRLLSDRFSAERPKGSFSTLEIQRTEQGDSAMYLCASSSGGDREGEQYFGPGTRLTVT.

This chain uses TRBV27 with TRBJ2-3, with 9 nucleotides matching TRBD2. Germline V gives CDR1 MNHEY, CDR2 SMNVEV (reference sequence). The CDR3 is made up of 16 amino acids. Trimming took 2 bases from V and 3 from J; bases not matched to a gene: 6. CDR3 region: CASSLAGGRLTDTQYF. In DNA, the CDR3 is TGTGCCAGCAGTTTAGCGGGAGGGCGTTTGACAGATACGCAGTATTTT.

The CDR3 region is CASSVPMTGGAGNEQFF. CDR3 DNA sequence: TGTGCCAGCAGCGTTCCTATGACAGGGGGCGCTGGGAATGAGCAGTTCTTC. The rearrangement joins TRBV9 to TRBJ2-1, with 10 bases identical to TRBD1. V was clipped by 2 bases and J by 7 bases; unmatched bases: 12. Germline-derived CDR1 and CDR2 are SGDLS and YYNGEE. The CDR3 length is 17 residues.

In this sample, this clone turned up once. The chain has TRBV12-5 and TRBJ1-1, with a tentative D call TRBD1 (6 bases). V was pared by 2 bases and J by 5 bases, with 12 bases between. Germline-derived CDR1 and CDR2 are LGHNT and FRNRAP. The CDR3 length is 14 residues. Here the CDR3 reads CASGLRAGETEAFF. CDR3 nucleotides: TGTGCTAGTGGTTTGAGGGCAGGGGAAACTGAAGCTTTCTTT.

About this clone itself: Other DNA sequences in the same sample also yield this CDR3. CDR3 residues: CASSLGQENTEAFF. CDR3 coding DNA: TGTGCCAGCAGCCTCGGACAGGAGAACACTGAAGCTTTCTTT. This chain joins TRBV11-3 and TRBJ1-1; TRBD1 agrees at 7 bases. This CDR3 is built from 14 residues. Germline CDR1 is SGHNT and CDR2 is YENEEA. J was trimmed by 1 base and V by 5 bases; bases with no gene match: 4.

This clone was observed a few times. The rearrangement uses TRBV9 and TRBJ1-4, with D tentatively TRBD1 (5 bases). Germline CDR1 SGDLS, CDR2 YYNGEE. Deletions cut 3 bases from V and 0 bases from J, with 6 bases between. The CDR3 loop spans 14 amino acids. As DNA, the CDR3 is TGTGCCAGCAGCGCCAGGGCAACTAATGAAAAACTGTTTTTT. It codes for CASSARATNEKLFF.

The chain has TRBV19 and TRBJ1-5; tentative D call: TRBD1 (5 bases). With 3 bases removed from V and 2 bases from J, the gap between germline ends came to 8 bases. CDR1 is LNHDA and CDR2 is SQIVND in the germline V gene (reference sequence). The CDR3 sequence is 14 residues long. The CDR3 DNA reads as TGTGCCAGTAGTATGCTCAGGGGCAATCAGCCCCAGCATTTT. This codes for CASSMLRGNQPQHF.

A remark on this clone: Within the sample, other DNA sequences also encode this same CDR3. The rearrangement uses TRBV13 and TRBJ1-1, with unresolved D. The CDR3 loop spans 12 amino acids. Germline values: CDR1 PRHDT, CDR2 FYEKMQ (reference sequence). The germline V and J ends were trimmed by 1 base and 4 bases, with 4 bases remaining between them. The CDR3 reads CASSLVRTEAFF. As DNA, the CDR3 is TGTGCCAGCAGCTTAGTTCGCACTGAAGCTTTCTTT.

The chain combines TRBV6-1 with TRBJ2-7; D ambiguous. The V end lost 2 bases, the J end lost 3 bases, and 17 bases lay between the germline ends. Germline lookup yields CDR1 MNHNS and CDR2 SASEGT. The CDR3 extends over 16 amino acids. The CDR3 bases are TGTGCCAGCAGTGAAACAGTTGGCGTCGCCGACTACGAGCAGTACTTC. It is translated as CASSETVGVADYEQYF.

This clone was picked up a small number of times. The chain carries TRBV20-1 and TRBJ2-2, with 16 bases fitting TRBD2. Germline loops: CDR1 DFQATT, CDR2 SNEGSKA (reference sequence). With 3 bases clipped from V and 2 bases from J, the junction kept 9 bases outside the gene matches. The CDR3 length is 19 residues. The CDR3 region is CSASRPGLAGGPNTGELFF. The CDR3 DNA follows: TGCAGTGCTAGTCGACCGGGACTAGCGGGAGGGCCAAACACCGGGGAGCTGTTTTTT.

The chain is built from TRBV5-1 and TRBJ1-3; 7 nucleotides align to TRBD1. Per the germline V gene, CDR1 is SGHRS and CDR2 is YFSETQ. This CDR3 spans 15 amino acids. V shed 6 bases and J 0 bases; nucleotides not matched to a gene: 6. This CDR3 is CASTPTGSSGNTIYF. The CDR3 DNA is TGCGCCAGCACCCCGACAGGGAGCTCTGGAAACACCATATATTTT.

J is TRBJ2-1 and V is TRBV29-1; tentative D call: TRBD1 (6 bases). Trimming pared 4 bases from V and 3 bases from J, leaving 16 bases between. The CDR3 loop spans 15 amino acids. Germline loops: CDR1 SQVTM, CDR2 ANQGSEA. The DNA for the CDR3 is TGCAGCGTTGTTAAGAGAGGACAGAGCTACAATGAGCAGTTCTTC. It encodes CSVVKRGQSYNEQFF.

The chain combines TRBV5-1 with TRBJ2-2; the match to TRBD1 covers 9 bases. The ends lost 2 bases at V and 7 bases at J; junction bases unmatched: 9. The CDR3 totals 16 residues. Germline V gene sequence: CDR1 SGHRS, CDR2 YFSETQ. DNA of the CDR3: TGCGCCAGCAGCTTACTAAACAGGGGGCGCAACGGGGAGCTGTTTTTT. Amino acids: CASSLLNRGRNGELFF.

The V call is TRBV7-3, the J call TRBJ2-1; D might be TRBD2 (6 bases). There are 17 residues in the CDR3. V lost 5 bases and J 7 bases, leaving 24 bases between the germline ends. Germline-derived CDR1 and CDR2 are SGHTA and FQGTGA. Here the CDR3 reads CASSHDFGTPKGNEQFF. DNA for the CDR3: TGTGCCAGCAGCCACGACTTCGGGACTCCCAAGGGGAATGAGCAGTTCTTC.

This clone was seen a few times. The chain has TRBV24-1 and TRBJ2-1, with D maybe TRBD2 (7 bases). Germline CDR1 KGHDR, CDR2 SFDVKD. V was clipped by 2 bases and J by 5 bases, with 9 bases between them. The CDR3 runs 14 residues. CDR3 in amino acids: CATSDWGGHNEQFF. CDR3 nucleotides: TGTGCCACCAGTGATTGGGGGGGGCACAATGAGCAGTTCTTC.